This TCR beta chain is drawn from a study of blood T cells in healthy people across ages. Study-wide points: Measured against age, TCR beta diversity per million T cells decreased in a roughly linear manner. Any changes in expanded clonotypes were possibly confounded, as donor CMV status remained unknown. Long-lived and aged donors differed, with more naive CD4+ cells and higher diversity in the long-lived.

Comments on this clonotype: Antigen unknown.

The authors ran a second PCR of about 7 to 12 cycles using a sample-barcoded 5' primer and a J-beta primer mix. Researchers report that a template-switch adaptor with 12 random nucleotides tagged each cDNA molecule. Each CDR3 protein is one row after TCRdb ran MiXCR on the 5' RACE reads. This table holds approximately 770,000 distinct CDR3 sequences, 58% found once. The CDR3 length is 13 residues. Germline lookup yields CDR1 SGHDT and CDR2 YYEEEE. After removal of 2 bases from V and 6 bases from J, the junction contained 1 base not matched to a gene. The sequencing sample was made of blood. This TCR derives from a man aged 25-45 years in good health. V gene TRBV5-6 combines with J gene TRBJ2-7; 11 bases line up with TRBD1. Here the CDR3 DNA reads TGTGCCAGCAGCTTCGGGACAGGGGGCGAGCAGTACTTC. Translating it yields CASSFGTGGEQYF.